This entry concerns a single T cell receptor beta chain. The V end lost 1 base, the J end lost 5 bases, and 11 bases lay between the germline ends. CDR3 size: 15 residues. CDR1 MGHRA and CDR2 YSYEKL come from the germline V gene. Assay used: immunoSEQ multiplex PCR; TCRdb lists only in-frame clones, some missing. The sample includes approximately 110,000 clones, approximately 89% of them seen just once. This specimen comes from a study of PD-1 blockade in classical Hodgkin lymphoma. Time point described: cycle 4 day 1 (C4D1), after five to seven weeks of nivolumab. Following autologous stem cell transplantation, relapse occurred in every patient, and exposure to brentuximab vedotin varied.

The chain links TRBV4-1 to TRBJ1-4; D is ambiguous. The TCR originated in a human donor with classical Hodgkin lymphoma. The sample in question was peripheral blood mononuclear cells (PBMCs), obtained before the fourth cycle of nivolumab. Here the CDR3 reads CASSQVLDLNEKLFF. CDR3 bases: TGCGCCAGCAGCCAAGTCTTGGACCTCAATGAAAAACTGTTTTTT.